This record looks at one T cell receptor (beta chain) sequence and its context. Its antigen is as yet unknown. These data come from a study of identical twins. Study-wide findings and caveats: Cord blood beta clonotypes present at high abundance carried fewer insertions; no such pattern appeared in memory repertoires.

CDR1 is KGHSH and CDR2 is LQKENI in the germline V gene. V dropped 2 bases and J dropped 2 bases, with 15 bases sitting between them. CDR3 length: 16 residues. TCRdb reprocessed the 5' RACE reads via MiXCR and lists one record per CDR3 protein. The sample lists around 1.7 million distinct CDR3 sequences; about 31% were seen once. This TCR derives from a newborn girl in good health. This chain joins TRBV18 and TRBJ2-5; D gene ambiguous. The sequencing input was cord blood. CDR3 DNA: TGTGCCAGCTCACCAGGCCTAGTGGCGCGTCAAGAGACCCAGTACTTC. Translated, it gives CASSPGLVARQETQYF. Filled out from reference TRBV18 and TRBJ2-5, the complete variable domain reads NAGVMQNPRHLVRRRGQEARLRCSPMKGHSHVYWYRQLPEEGLKFMVYLQKENIIDESGMPKERFSAEFPKEGPSILRIQQVVRGDSAAYFCASSPGLVARQETQYFGPGTRLLVL.